This TCR beta chain was sequenced for a study of early T cells in non-severe SARS-CoV-2 infection (dated by TCRdb to the early 2020s). About the study as a whole: Because TCR sequencing was done on bulk RNA from unsorted whole blood, the alpha and beta chains could not be paired. Points the paper makes about the study in general: VDJdb matching was skewed toward anti-spike CD8 responses and likely underestimated virus-specific expansions by missing private and CD4 specificities.

This clonotype was seen repeatedly, ten times or more. Its antigen has not been determined. The sample holds no much larger clone one base away, and base qualities are not on file. Set within a cohort of healthcare workers in London, UK, this nested case-control study involved weekly PCR testing of nasopharyngeal swabs along with blood sampling. Healthcare workers were recruited during the week of the UK lockdown, between 23 and 31 March 2020, and followed weekly for up to roughly 15 weeks. The trim is 5 bases for V and 1 base for J, with a gap of 9 bases between the germline ends. Spanning cysteine to phenylalanine, the CDR3 consists of 13 amino acids. The read is trimmed to its CDR3 DNA, 39 bases read in frame from base 1. CDR1 MNHNY and CDR2 SVGAGI were looked up in the germline V gene (reference sequence). Libraries were built with 5' RACE. Sequencer: NextSeq 500. The TCR library protocol attached unique molecular identifiers to individual cDNA molecules to correct for sequencing error and PCR bias. Both TCR alpha and beta chains were sequenced, and tight co-correlation was observed between alpha and beta sequence abundances in each sample. Concerning the study's data processing: Decombinator V4 was used to annotate TCR sequences for V gene, J gene and CDR3. TCRs were defined as expanded if a significant change between any two time points was detected under a Poisson model with p below 0.0001. TCR abundances were normalised to the total number of TCRs sequenced in each sample and reported as counts per million. TRAV1-2 paired with TRAJ12, TRAJ20 or TRAJ33 defined MAIT TCRs, while TRAV10 paired with TRAJ18 defined iNKT TCRs. VDJdb, accessed 1 November 2021, was searched for CMV, EBV and SARS-CoV-2 annotated TCRs, excluding TCRs annotated for multiple antigens. TCRdb reanalyzed the raw reads on its own, using fastp at Q25 for trimming and MiXCR for clone calling, and kept in-frame beta chains. Rows with one shared CDR3 protein collapse into an entry with the most common genes and DNA. These V and J calls rely on TCRdb rather than the paper's analysis. This sample comprises tens of thousands of distinct CDR3 sequences, roughly 6.2% of them detected only once. The ten most abundant clones make up around 11% of the sample.

Recombination connected TRBV6-6 to TRBJ2-7; the D gene is possibly TRBD2, with 5 bases matching. Sequencing input: whole blood. The TCR originated in an adult who was a healthcare worker with PCR-confirmed SARS-CoV-2 infection or an uninfected control (not recorded which). The nucleotide sequence reads as follows: TGTGCCAGCAGTCCGGGGTTTTCCTACGAGCAGTACTTC. Its coded protein is CASSPGFSYEQYF.